This T cell receptor (beta chain) was sequenced for a study of PD-1 blockade in classical Hodgkin lymphoma. Indicated time point: cycle 4 day 1 (C4D1), after six to seven weeks of nivolumab. Every patient had relapsed following autologous stem cell transplantation, and cohorts differed in brentuximab vedotin exposure. By magnetic negative selection, CD8+ T cells were isolated from the thawed PBMCs. This CDR3 has 14 amino acids. Trimming removed 2 bases from V and 4 bases from J, with 9 bases in between. Germline values: CDR1 MNHEY, CDR2 SMNVEV (reference sequence). Here immunoSEQ multiplex PCR was the method, and the copy in TCRdb shows in-frame clones only, minus some. Seen here are 4,000 to 6,000 clones, roughly 65% observed once, and the top ten hold around 26%.

The specimen comprised CD8+ T cells from blood, sampled before the fourth cycle of nivolumab. V and J are TRBV27 and TRBJ1-3; D may be TRBD1 (6 bases). The receptor was derived from a human donor with classical Hodgkin lymphoma. CDR3 amino acids: CASSLGGPGNTIYF. The CDR3, as DNA: TGTGCCAGCAGTTTAGGGGGGCCAGGAAACACCATATATTTT.